This is a list of T cell receptor beta chains from one sample in a study of T-cell reconstitution after alpha-beta-depleted transplantation in children. A single record per CDR3 protein comes from TCRdb applying MiXCR to the PCR reads. This table holds 480,000 or so distinct CDR3 sequences, more than 9% found once. Sequenced here: PBMCs, sampled before TCRalphabeta/CD19-depleted stem cell transplant. The receptor source for this set is a child under 10 years old with inherited bone marrow failure, due to receive a stem cell transplant. CDR3s include the opening cysteine and the closing phenylalanine or tryptophan. Fields, in order: D gene, clone size, V gene, J gene, CDR3 DNA, CDR3 protein. A D gene is named only where the DNA matches it firmly. Clone size is stated in some rows and not others, as once, few, many or a class when expanded.

TRBD2	many	TRBV20-1	TRBJ2-7	TGCAGTGCTAGAGATCCCGGCGGGAGGTTCGACGAGCAGTACTTC	CSARDPGGRFDEQYF
TRBD2	many	TRBV4-1	TRBJ2-1	TGCGCCAGCAGCCAAGTCGGCGGGAGGGACAATGAGCAGTTCTTC	CASSQVGGRDNEQFF
TRBD1	many	TRBV3-1	TRBJ2-7	TGTGCCAGCAGCCGGGGGACAGGGAAGGACGAGCAGTACTTC	CASSRGTGKDEQYF
-	many	TRBV4-2	TRBJ2-5	TGTGCCAGCAGCCAACACGTCATGGGGACCCAGTACTTC	CASSQHVMGTQYF
TRBD1	many	TRBV12-3/TRBV12-4	TRBJ2-7	TGTGCCAGCAGCGCCGGGACAGGGAACCTCTACGAGCAGTACTTC	CASSAGTGNLYEQYF
TRBD2	many	TRBV4-3	TRBJ2-3	TGCGCCAGCAGCCAAGGAATCGTAGCGGGAGAGGGGGGCGCAGATACGCAGTATTTT	CASSQGIVAGEGGADTQYF
-	many	TRBV2	TRBJ2-4	TGTGCCAGCAGCCGAGACGAGGCAAAAAACATTCAGTACTTC	CASSRDEAKNIQYF
-	many	TRBV5-1	TRBJ2-4	TGCGCCAGCAGCTTGATGGGGATCCTAGCCAAAAACATTCAGTACTTC	CASSLMGILAKNIQYF
-	few	TRBV4-1	TRBJ1-1	TGCGCCAGCGGGTGGGACACTGAAGCTTTCTTT	CASGWDTEAFF
-	many	TRBV5-6	TRBJ2-1	TGTGCCAGCAGCTTGGGGGATTTAGAGCAGTTCTTC	CASSLGDLEQFF
TRBD2	-	TRBV20-1	TRBJ2-5	TGCAGTGCTGGGACGGGAGGGCCGAAAGAGACCCAGTACTTC	CSAGTGGPKETQYF
TRBD1	many	TRBV25-1	TRBJ2-3	TGTGCCAGCAGTGAAGGTCGGGACAGTGCTAGCACAGATACGCAGTATTTT	CASSEGRDSASTDTQYF
-	many	TRBV20-1	TRBJ2-5	TGCAGTGCTAGAGTTGACACCCAAGAGACCCAGTACTTC	CSARVDTQETQYF
-	many	TRBV4-2	TRBJ2-3	TGTGCCAGCAGCCAAGAAGTCCGGGGCCCTAGCACAGATACGCAGTATTTT	CASSQEVRGPSTDTQYF
-	many	TRBV7-2	TRBJ2-7	TGTGCCAGCAGCCCCGGGGGACAGCTCTACTTC	CASSPGGQLYF
-	many	TRBV6-2/TRBV6-3	TRBJ2-2	TGTGCCAGCAGGACGAACACCGGGGAGCTGTTTTTT	CASRTNTGELFF
-	-	TRBV11-3	TRBJ2-7	TGTGCCAGCAGCTTAGGAGCCTCCGGGTCCCTCCCCCCGTACGAGCAGTACTTC	CASSLGASGSLPPYEQYF
-	many	TRBV24-1	TRBJ2-7	TGTGCCACCAGTGACAACAGAGAAGGGCCCTACGAGCAGTACTTC	CATSDNREGPYEQYF
-	many	TRBV20-1	TRBJ1-2	TGCAGTGCTAGAGCTGCTGTCGGAGTTCCTGGCTACACCTTC	CSARAAVGVPGYTF
-	many	TRBV6-5	TRBJ1-5	TGTGCCAGCAGTTACAGTTTCAATCAGCCCCAGCATTTT	CASSYSFNQPQHF
-	many	TRBV7-9	TRBJ2-1	TGTGCCAGCAGCTTAAAGGGGGGCCCGTACAATGAGCAGTTCTTC	CASSLKGGPYNEQFF
-	many	TRBV29-1	TRBJ2-7	TGCAGCGTCGGACGGGACACCAACTACGAGCAGTACTTC	CSVGRDTNYEQYF
-	many	TRBV10-3	TRBJ2-7	TGTGCCACCTCGCGGGGCTCCTACGAGCAGTACTTC	CATSRGSYEQYF
TRBD1	-	TRBV6-5	TRBJ2-4	TGTGCCAGCAGTACTACAGGGGTGGCCAAAAACATTCAGTACTTC	CASSTTGVAKNIQYF
-	many	TRBV3-1	TRBJ2-2	TGTGCCAGCAGCAAGAGGACTGCCACCACCGGGGAGCTGTTTTTT	CASSKRTATTGELFF
TRBD2	-	TRBV5-1	TRBJ2-7	TGCGCCAGCAGCTTGGACGGCCTAGCGGGGTACTACGAGCAGTACTTC	CASSLDGLAGYYEQYF